This TCR beta chain appears in the sequencing data of a study of T cells in Graves' hyperthyroidism and ophthalmopathy. Study results and caveats: In the analysis, a 13 V-J model separated ophthalmopathy from stable hyperthyroidism.

Amplification of TCR beta CDR3 regions was performed using RNA transcripts as template. The TCR CDR3 first-round RT-PCR relied on the HTBI primer set. TCRdb redid the calling of the multiplex PCR reads with MiXCR, one entry per CDR3 protein. Among 350,000 to 400,000 distinct CDR3 sequences listed, approximately 15% were seen once. The study defined stable Graves' hyperthyroidism as no ophthalmopathy progression within 18 months. Comment on this clonotype: Its antigen is still unknown. The germline gene is not matched at one end of the junction; a read error may be the cause.

The CDR3 spans 15 residues. The V gene's germline CDR1 is MDHEN and CDR2 SYDVKM. Sequencing input: blood. The V call is TRBV28, the J call TRBJ2-7, with D possibly being TRBD2 (6 bases). The receptor was derived from an older woman with Graves' hyperthyroidism. DNA for the CDR3: TGTGCCCGCAGTTCCCCGACGGGAGTCGGCTACGAGCAGTACTTC. Protein: CARSSPTGVGYEQYF.